These T cell receptor beta chains were read from a single sample in a study of T cells after yellow fever vaccination. TCRdb reprocessed the 5' RACE reads via MiXCR and lists one record per CDR3 protein. The table shows 500,000 to 550,000 distinct CDR3 sequences, with 20% to 25% occurring only once. The sequencing here drew on PBMCs, taken approximately 20 days after the first yellow fever vaccination. The source of these receptors is a man between 18 and 29 years old who received the YFV17D yellow fever vaccine. Each CDR3 is given without its conserved first and last residue. Fields, in order: J gene, V gene, CDR3 protein.

TRBJ1-1 | TRBV6-2/TRBV6-3 | ANRTPQENTEAF
TRBJ1-6 | TRBV4-3 | ASSYGQGTNSPLH
TRBJ1-2 | TRBV30 | AFRGNGYT
TRBJ2-3 | TRBV4-2 | ASGGNKRGGDTLY
TRBJ1-1 | TRBV5-8 | ASSFTGGLGAF
TRBJ1-3 | TRBV5-1 | ASREGVRPGNTIY
TRBJ2-7 | TRBV4-1 | ASSQTVAMGTPY
TRBJ2-2 | TRBV6-1 | ASSELVDRGLASATGELF
TRBJ2-4 | TRBV4-1 | ASSLTSGSQNIQY
TRBJ2-3 | TRBV6-1 | ASRRGIRGADTQY
TRBJ2-7 | TRBV28 | ASHIGTANYEQY
TRBJ2-5 | TRBV6-2/TRBV6-3 | ASSYERGETQY
TRBJ1-2 | TRBV12-3/TRBV12-4 | ASRQGNGNYGYT
TRBJ2-1 | TRBV9 | ASSVTSGGLNEQF
TRBJ2-1 | TRBV20-1 | SASRAGASYNEQF
TRBJ1-3 | TRBV10-2 | ASSPVGQGTIY
TRBJ2-5 | TRBV10-3 | AIRVAEWKETQY
TRBJ1-2 | TRBV7-4 | ASSLGPTNYGYT
TRBJ2-7 | TRBV7-9 | ASNISGTGPREQY
TRBJ2-5 | TRBV11-2 | ASSLGARGETQY
TRBJ1-5 | TRBV6-2/TRBV6-3 | ASSPDRFFQPQH
TRBJ1-2 | TRBV5-1 | ASSLALGRAPEVDYGYT
TRBJ2-3 | TRBV28 | ASTLGGVVDTQY
TRBJ1-6 | TRBV2 | ASSEAQHKNNSPLH
TRBJ1-2 | TRBV10-3 | AIRTTEGSYT
TRBJ1-4 | TRBV7-2 | ASRRNTGATNEKLF
TRBJ2-2 | TRBV10-3 | AISEEAGGTNTGELF
TRBJ2-3 | TRBV5-6 | ASSLATLADYTDTQY
TRBJ1-5 | TRBV6-1 | ASSNDGNSNQPQH
TRBJ2-3 | TRBV5-1 | ASSFQQDDPPSTDTQY
TRBJ2-2 | TRBV5-6 | ASSQGRALGTGELF
TRBJ1-2 | TRBV4-1 | ASSQAPQGINGYT
TRBJ1-5 | TRBV20-1 | SARDRLNQPQH
TRBJ1-2 | TRBV7-2 | ASSLQQGLGYGYT
TRBJ2-5 | TRBV5-1 | ASSLIQRETQY